This TCR beta chain was identified during a study of T cell responses to AZD1222 COVID-19 vaccine. Study-wide findings and caveats: Two AZD1222 doses significantly raised spike-specific TCR breadth and depth over controls. Most donors were white British and more were female, and clonal diversity was possibly underestimated.

Trimming took 7 bases from V and 0 from J, leaving 13 bases between them. The CDR3 runs to 15 residues. The germline V gene encodes CDR1 MGHDK and CDR2 SYGVNS. Comments on this clone: Its antigen is not identified.

Doses given second, at about 4 or about 12 weeks, were pooled. Using immunoSEQ multiplex PCR, the repertoire was profiled, and TCRdb retains in-frame clones only, with some absent. The table shows 110,000 to 150,000 clones, with about 92% occurring only once. The rearrangement links TRBV25-1 to TRBJ1-3; D remains unclear. This receptor was obtained from an adult who received the AZD1222 COVID-19 vaccine. The specimen comprised peripheral blood, sampled 28 days after the second AZD1222 dose. The CDR3: CASTHLGGSGNTIYF. The CDR3 DNA is TGTGCCAGCACTCACTTGGGTGGCTCTGGAAACACCATATATTTT.